The 30 T cell receptor beta chains below were found in one sample sequenced in a study of blood T cell repertoires in COVID-19. This table comes from immunoSEQ multiplex PCR, and its TCRdb copy is limited to in-frame clones, with some not included. Of roughly 53,000 clones listed, about 77% are singletons. Material: peripheral blood. The receptors were gathered from a man aged 65 to 79 with active or convalescent COVID-19.

The rearrangement joins TRBV3-1 (or the pseudogene TRBV3-2) to TRBJ1-6, with TRBD1 identical over 7 bases. Germline V gene sequence: CDR1 LGHDT, CDR2 YNNKEL (reference sequence). The CDR3 runs to 14 residues. V was clipped by 3 bases and J by 10 bases; unmatched bases: 6. The CDR3 reads CASSHQGVRSPLHF. The CDR3 nucleotides read TGTGCCAGCAGCCATCAGGGGGTGAGATCACCCCTCCACTTT.

The V and J genes are TRBV19 and TRBJ1-5, with a tentative D call TRBD1 (5 bases). The CDR3 loop spans 15 amino acids. Germline V gene lookup returns CDR1 LNHDA and CDR2 SQIVND (reference sequence). Deletions cut 7 bases from V and 1 base from J, with 14 bases between. The CDR3 nucleotides are TGTGCCAGTACGACCAGGGCCAGGAGCAATCAGCCCCAGCATTTT. Protein product: CASTTRARSNQPQHF. The whole variable domain, remainder taken from reference TRBV19 and TRBJ1-5, is DGGITQSPKYLFRKEGQNVTLSCEQNLNHDAMYWYRQDPGQGLRLIYYSQIVNDFQKGDIAEGYSVSREKKESFPLTVTSAQKNPTAFYLCASTTRARSNQPQHFGDGTRLSIL.

The J gene is TRBJ2-1, the V gene TRBV11-3; 15 positions agree with TRBD2. This CDR3 contains 18 residues. Losses at the gene ends were 4 bases for V and 2 bases for J; bases not matched to a gene: 6. Looked up from germline, CDR1 is SGHNT and CDR2 is YENEEA. The DNA for the CDR3 is TGTGCCAGCAGCTCCGGGACTAGCGGGAGGTTCGCCTACAATGAGCAGTTCTTC. This translates into CASSSGTSGRFAYNEQFF.

This clone was seen only once. The chain has TRBV10-3 and TRBJ2-5; 7 nucleotides line up with TRBD2. The CDR3 sequence is 15 residues long. Germline V CDR1 and CDR2: ENHRY, SYGVKD. V shed 4 bases and J 2 bases; nucleotides not matched to a gene: 7. CDR3 bases: TGTGCCATCAGTGTTAGGGCGGGAGAGCAAGAGACCCAGTACTTC. It is translated as CAISVRAGEQETQYF.

This clone has a handful of counts. The chain has TRBV6-4 and TRBJ2-3; 13 bases fit TRBD2. Germline CDR1 and CDR2: MRHNA and SNTAGT. The ends lost 4 bases at V and 6 bases at J; junction bases unmatched: 1. This CDR3 contains 14 residues. In nucleotides, the CDR3 is TGTGCCAGCAGTGGGGGACTAGCGGGGGATACGCAGTATTTT. Protein: CASSGGLAGDTQYF.

The CDR3 DNA follows: TGTGCCAGTAATAAAGCGGGGTCAAGCTCCTACAATGAGCAGTTCTTC. This codes for CASNKAGSSSYNEQFF. J is TRBJ2-1 and V is TRBV19, with TRBD2 matching 7 bases. The CDR3 is 16 amino acids. The V gene's germline CDR1 is LNHDA and CDR2 SQIVND (reference sequence). V lost 7 bases and J lost 0; bases outside the gene matches: 9.

The rearrangement joins TRBV7-8 to TRBJ2-2; D is uncertain. Germline assignment: CDR1 SGHVS and CDR2 FQNEAQ. The length of the CDR3 is 14 residues. V was trimmed by 0 bases and J by 5 bases, leaving 7 bases between them. CDR3 coding DNA: TGTGCCAGCAGCTTAGCGTGGCTTACCGGGGAGCTGTTTTTT. This encodes CASSLAWLTGELFF.

The V and J genes are TRBV11-3 and TRBJ2-7; tentatively, D is TRBD1 (5 bases). This CDR3 has 15 residues. From germline, CDR1 is SGHNT and CDR2 YENEEA. V lost 1 base, J lost 0 bases, and 10 bases lay in between. The CDR3 protein is CASSLAQASSYEQYF. The CDR3 DNA sequence: TGTGCCAGCAGCTTAGCACAGGCCTCCTCCTACGAGCAGTACTTC.

CDR3 coding DNA: TGTGCCAGCAGCACAAAGGGGACAGGAAACAATGAGCAGTTCTTC. Protein sequence: CASSTKGTGNNEQFF. This rearrangement joins TRBV21-1 to TRBJ2-1; the tabulated D call, TRBD1, remains unverified against the DNA. TRBV21-1 is a recognized pseudogene. The CDR3 totals 15 residues.

This clone occurred once. The chain couples TRBV7-6 to TRBJ1-2; D is unclear. The V gene's germline CDR1 is SGHVS and CDR2 FNYEAQ. The CDR3 contains 13 residues. V was clipped by 2 bases and J by 2 bases, with 6 bases between them. The CDR3 DNA follows: TGTGCCAGCAGCTTACCCGGGAACTATGGCTACACCTTC. This codes for CASSLPGNYGYTF. The full variable domain, completed using reference TRBV7-6 and TRBJ1-2, is GAGVSQSPRYKVTKRGQDVALRCDPISGHVSLYWYRQALGQGPEFLTYFNYEAQQDKSGLPNDRFSAERPEGSISTLTIQRTEQRDSAMYRCASSLPGNYGYTFGSGTRLTVV.

The chain combines TRBV5-1 with TRBJ1-1; 7 nucleotides align to TRBD1. The V and J ends lost 2 bases and 1 base, in that order; junction bases with no gene match: 14. CDR3 length: 18 amino acids. The germline V gene has CDR1 SGHRS and CDR2 YFSETQ. CDR3 DNA sequence: TGCGCCAGCAGCTTAAAACGGACAGGCCCCGTGGGGAACACTGAAGCTTTCTTT. It specifies CASSLKRTGPVGNTEAFF.

J is TRBJ2-1 and V is TRBV12-3 or TRBV12-4; 9 bases are a match to TRBD1. Trimming cost V 10 bases and J 4 bases; bases outside gene matches: 5. There are 13 residues in the CDR3. CDR3 bases: TGTGCCACCGGGACAGGGCAATACAATGAGCAGTTCTTC. This encodes CATGTGQYNEQFF.

This chain connects TRBV5-5 to TRBJ2-5; a weak D match, TRBD1 (5 bases). This CDR3 is 14 amino acids long. CDR1 and CDR2 (germline): SGHKS, YYEKEE (reference sequence). V was pared by 0 bases and J by 0 bases, with 6 bases between. The CDR3 protein is CASSLEDNQETQYF. The CDR3 DNA follows: TGTGCCAGCAGCTTGGAGGACAACCAAGAGACCCAGTACTTC.

This clone showed up just a few times. The rearrangement links TRBV11-3 to TRBJ2-1, with D uncertain. Germline CDR1 and CDR2: SGHNT and YENEEA. Trimming removed 2 bases from V and 0 bases from J, with 17 bases in between. This CDR3 has 18 amino acids. CDR3 in DNA: TGTGCCAGCAGCTTAAATGGATACGGCGGAAGCTCCTACAATGAGCAGTTCTTC. Translating gives CASSLNGYGGSSYNEQFF.

This chain links TRBV12-3 or TRBV12-4 with TRBJ2-7; D unresolved. The V gene lost 6 bases and the J gene lost 4 bases, with 10 bases spanning the gap. The CDR3 spans 12 residues. The CDR3 region has the DNA TGTGCCAGCAGCCTAACAGAGTACGAGCAGTACTTC. Amino acid sequence: CASSLTEYEQYF.

Note on this clone: Additional DNA sequences in this sample encode the identical CDR3. J is TRBJ1-1 and V is TRBV2, with 8 bases fitting TRBD1. V gave up 4 bases and J gave up 4 bases; unmatched junction bases: 2. Looked up from germline, CDR1 is SNHLY and CDR2 is FYNNEI. The CDR3 totals 13 residues. The CDR3 sequence: CASSGQGRTEAFF. The CDR3 DNA reads TGTGCCAGCAGTGGACAGGGGCGCACTGAAGCTTTCTTT. The whole variable domain, remainder taken from reference TRBV2 and TRBJ1-1, is EPEVTQTPSHQVTQMGQEVILRCVPISNHLYFYWYRQILGQKVEFLVSFYNNEISEKSEIFDDQFSVERPDGSNFTLKIRSTKLEDSAMYFCASSGQGRTEAFFGQGTRLTVV.

The genes are TRBV6-1 and TRBJ1-1; no definite D call. Trimming took 2 bases from V and 1 from J, leaving 11 bases between them. Germline CDR1 is MNHNS and CDR2 is SASEGT. CDR3 length: 15 amino acids. The DNA for the CDR3 is TGTGCCAGCAGTGAATTGGACTACCCGAACACTGAAGCTTTCTTT. Translating gives CASSELDYPNTEAFF.

The chain couples TRBV7-8 to TRBJ1-3; no clear D. V lost 3 bases, J lost 0 bases, and 18 bases lay in between. The CDR3 sequence is 18 residues long. Germline assignment: CDR1 SGHVS and CDR2 FQNEAQ. Here the CDR3 DNA reads TGTGCCAGCAGCTTTCTCATTGGTCCCATCAGCTCTGGAAACACCATATATTTT. This codes for CASSFLIGPISSGNTIYF.

This CDR3 is CASSQTGSLAGGNIQYF. In DNA form, the CDR3 reads TGCGCCAGCAGCCAAACAGGTTCTCTAGCGGGGGGGAACATTCAGTACTTC. This chain links TRBV5-1 with TRBJ2-4, with TRBD2 identical over 12 bases. Germline CDR1 and CDR2: SGHRS and YFSETQ. The CDR3 length is 17 residues. Trimming cost V 4 bases and J 7 bases; bases outside gene matches: 12.

The chain links TRBV10-1 to TRBJ1-2; D may be TRBD1 (5 bases). CDR1 is WNHNN and CDR2 is SYGVQD in the germline V gene (reference sequence). The CDR3 extends over 14 amino acids. Trimming took 6 bases from V and 3 from J, leaving 14 bases between them. The CDR3, as DNA: TGCGCCAGCAGGCTTGCAGGGCGTGACTATGGCTACACCTTC. This gives the protein CASRLAGRDYGYTF.

The chain joins TRBV2 to TRBJ1-3; D is perhaps TRBD1 (5 bases). Germline V CDR1 and CDR2: SNHLY, FYNNEI. Trimming shortened V by 5 bases and J by 6 bases, and 17 bases separated the two germline ends. This CDR3 region has 15 residues. The CDR3 is CASSFQGLWENTIYF. DNA for the CDR3: TGTGCCAGCAGTTTCCAGGGACTATGGGAAAACACCATATATTTT.

The rearrangement uses TRBV5-5 and TRBJ2-1; 8 nucleotides line up with TRBD1. This CDR3 spans 14 amino acids. Trimming at V came to 3 bases and at J to 7 bases, leaving 6 bases not matched to a gene. CDR1 SGHKS and CDR2 YYEKEE come from the germline V gene (reference sequence). The CDR3 region is CASSSTTGDNEQFF. CDR3 DNA sequence: TGTGCCAGCAGCTCAACGACAGGGGATAATGAGCAGTTCTTC.

The chain has TRBV5-4 and TRBJ1-6, with a weak D call TRBD1 (6 bases). The CDR3 has 16 residues. Germline CDR1 SGHNT, CDR2 YYREEE (reference sequence). Trimming left V 4 bases short and J 7 bases short, with 18 bases between. DNA for the CDR3: TGTGCCAGCAGCCTGGGGGCAGGGCTACCAAATTCACCCCTCCACTTT. This encodes CASSLGAGLPNSPLHF.

J is TRBJ2-7 and V is TRBV7-2, with 11 bases fitting TRBD2. Trimming cost V 6 bases and J 5 bases; bases outside gene matches: 6. There are 14 residues in the CDR3. The V gene's germline CDR1 is SGHTA and CDR2 FQGNSA. CDR3 sequence (DNA): TGTGCCAGCAGAAGACTAGCGGGATCCCACGAGCAGTACTTC. Translating it yields CASRRLAGSHEQYF.

This chain's CDR3 is CASSLMQGTNSGNTIYF. In nucleotides, the CDR3 is TGCGCCAGCAGCTTGATGCAGGGGACGAACTCTGGAAACACCATATATTTT. The genes are TRBV5-1 and TRBJ1-3; D perhaps matches TRBD1 (6 bases). Per the germline V gene, CDR1 is SGHRS and CDR2 is YFSETQ. The ends were cut back, 1 base at V and 0 bases at J, with 14 bases in the middle. The CDR3 has 17 residues.

The chain links TRBV5-6 to TRBJ2-3; D is ambiguous. The CDR3 has 13 residues. Trimming stripped 6 bases from V and 2 bases from J, with 10 bases between. In germline, CDR1 is SGHDT, CDR2 YYEEEE. The CDR3 sequence is CASNGFSTDTQYF. In DNA form, the CDR3 reads TGTGCCAGCAACGGGTTTTCCACAGATACGCAGTATTTT.

This chain joins TRBV30 and TRBJ1-2, with 10 bases lining up with TRBD1. CDR3 length equals 15 residues. The V gene end was trimmed by 5 bases and the J gene end by 8 bases; junction bases not matched to a gene: 14. Germline V CDR1 and CDR2: GTSNPN, SVGIG (reference sequence). For the CDR3, the DNA is TGTGCCTGGGAAGGCTCGGGACAGGGGATAGGGGGCTACACCTTC. Translating it yields CAWEGSGQGIGGYTF.

V is TRBV6-5 and J is TRBJ2-1, with 10 bases fitting TRBD1. The germline gives CDR1 MNHEY, CDR2 SVGAGI. V lost 2 bases, J lost 8 bases, and 9 bases stayed unmatched. The CDR3 contains 16 residues. CDR3 in DNA: TGTGCCAGCAGTTACGGCGGGACAGGGGCTACGGATGAGCAGTTCTTC. It is translated as CASSYGGTGATDEQFF.

The CDR3 spells CASSPGTAAGSQYF. CDR3 DNA sequence: TGCGCCAGCAGCCCCGGGACAGCCGCCGGGTCCCAGTACTTC. V gene TRBV5-1 combines with J gene TRBJ2-5; 7 positions agree with TRBD1. CDR3 length: 14 amino acids. Germline lookup yields CDR1 SGHRS and CDR2 YFSETQ. V was clipped by 4 bases and J by 9 bases; unmatched bases: 12.

V is TRBV5-1 and J is TRBJ2-7; 8 positions match TRBD1. With 0 bases clipped from V and 5 bases from J, the junction kept 4 bases outside the gene matches. Germline-derived CDR1 and CDR2 are SGHRS and YFSETQ. The CDR3 loop spans 14 amino acids. CDR3 residues: CASSLEQGADEQYF. CDR3 DNA: TGCGCCAGCAGCTTGGAGCAGGGGGCAGACGAGCAGTACTTC.